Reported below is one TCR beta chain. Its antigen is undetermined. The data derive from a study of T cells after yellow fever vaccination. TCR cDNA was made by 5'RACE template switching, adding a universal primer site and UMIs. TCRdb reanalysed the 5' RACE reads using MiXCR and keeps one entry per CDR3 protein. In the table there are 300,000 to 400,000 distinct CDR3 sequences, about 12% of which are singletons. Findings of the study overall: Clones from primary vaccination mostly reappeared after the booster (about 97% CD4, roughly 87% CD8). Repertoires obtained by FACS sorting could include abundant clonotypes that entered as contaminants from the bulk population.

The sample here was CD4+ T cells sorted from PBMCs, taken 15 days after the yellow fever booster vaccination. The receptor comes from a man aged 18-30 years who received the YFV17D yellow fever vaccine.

CDR3 in DNA: TGCAGTGTTCAGGGGCAATATGGCTACACCTTC. Protein: CSVQGQYGYTF. The gene calls are TRBV20-1 and TRBJ1-2, with D perhaps TRBD1 (6 bases). The CDR3 spans 11 residues. Trimming stripped 7 bases from V and 5 bases from J, with 11 bases between. Germline V lookup: CDR1 DFQATT, CDR2 SNEGSKA (reference sequence).